This T cell receptor beta chain emerged from a study of CD8 T cells in Susac syndrome. Whole-study context: When blood was drawn, patients with Susac syndrome were on intravenous immunoglobulin alone, on corticosteroids, or therapy-naive.

Germline V gene lookup returns CDR1 KGHSH and CDR2 LQKENI. V lost 3 bases and J lost 6; bases outside the gene matches: 10. The CDR3 contains 16 residues. When the RNA was reverse transcribed, random hexamers were used with an input of roughly 0.45 to 1 ug. A single record per CDR3 protein comes from TCRdb applying MiXCR to the immunoSEQ multiplex PCR reads. The sample holds fewer than 85,000 distinct CDR3 sequences, more than 85% seen once. This clonotype was observed a single time. The receptor was isolated from a human donor with Susac syndrome. The chain is built from TRBV18 and TRBJ2-1, with TRBD2 matching 8 bases. Input material: CD8+ T cells from PBMCs. In DNA form, the CDR3 reads TGTGCCAGCTCACCGCGGGGAGCGGGAGCTGTCAATGAGCAGTTCTTC. It translates to CASSPRGAGAVNEQFF.